This entry lists 2 T cell receptor beta chains sequenced from one sample in a study of control samples from healthy donors and cancer patients. Sequenced by immunoSEQ multiplex PCR; TCRdb stores in-frame clones only, minus some. The sample comprises about 59,000 clones, about 92% of which are singletons, and roughly 1.6% rests with the top ten. Input material: PBMCs. The receptors stem from a man aged 35-49 years with colorectal cancer.

The chain uses TRBV7-3 and TRBJ2-5; 11 nucleotides agree with TRBD2. Losses at the gene ends were 5 bases for V and 5 bases for J; bases not matched to a gene: 7. The CDR3 totals 15 residues. Looked up from germline, CDR1 is SGHTA and CDR2 is FQGTGA. Here the CDR3 DNA reads TGTGCCAGCAGCCTATTAGCGGGGGGGCAGGAGACCCAGTACTTC. Protein: CASSLLAGGQETQYF. The full variable domain, in which reference TRBV7-3 and TRBJ2-5 provide the parts outside the CDR3, is GAGVSQTPSNKVTEKGKYVELRCDPISGHTALYWYRQSLGQGPEFLIYFQGTGAADDSGLPNDRFFAVRPEGSVSTLKIQRTERGDSAVYLCASSLLAGGQETQYFGPGTRLLVL.

This rearrangement joins TRBV15 to TRBJ1-2; 9 bases align to TRBD1. Unmatched junction bases numbered 8, after V lost 5 bases and J lost 4 bases. CDR1 and CDR2 (germline): LNHNV, YYDKDF (reference sequence). The CDR3 loop spans 15 amino acids. In DNA form, the CDR3 reads TGTGCCACCAGCGGCGGACAGGGGCCGTTCTATGGCTACACCTTC. Amino acid sequence: CATSGGQGPFYGYTF.